Shown below are 6 T cell receptor beta chains from a single sample sequenced in a study of OX40 agonist ivuxolimab in advanced cancers. Assay: immunoSEQ multiplex PCR; the TCRdb copy retains only in-frame clones and omits some. The sample records about 70,000 clones, around 88% being singletons. The source was CD4+ or CD8+ T cells sorted from blood, collected in a trial of the OX40 agonist ivuxolimab. The receptors were sampled from an adult with an advanced solid tumor such as melanoma, head and neck, liver or kidney cancer.

V and J are TRBV6-5 and TRBJ1-6; no reliable D call. Germline CDR1 and CDR2: MNHEY and SVGAGI. V lost 5 bases and J 5 bases, leaving 10 bases between the germline ends. This CDR3 region has 14 residues. CDR3 amino acids: CASSRGGHNSPLHF. The DNA for the CDR3 is TGTGCCAGCAGTCGGGGAGGCCATAATTCACCCCTCCACTTT.

The rearrangement links TRBV28 to TRBJ1-1, with D unclear. CDR1 and CDR2 from the germline V gene are MDHEN and SYDVKM. With 6 bases removed from V and 2 bases from J, the gap between germline ends came to 4 bases. This CDR3 contains 11 residues. Here the CDR3 DNA reads TGTGCCAGCAGGTCTAACACTGAAGCTTTCTTT. Its protein is CASRSNTEAFF.

The chain recombines TRBV5-4 with TRBJ2-7; D unclear. Germline CDR1 and CDR2: SGHNT and YYREEE (reference sequence). The CDR3 consists of 12 residues. Trimming removed 4 bases at V and 0 bases at J, with 5 bases between. The DNA for the CDR3 is TGTGCCAGCAGCCCAAACTCCTACGAGCAGTACTTC. Translating gives CASSPNSYEQYF.

A note on this clone: Other DNA variants within this sample encode the same CDR3. The chain links TRBV5-1 to TRBJ2-3; tentatively, D is TRBD1 or TRBD2 (5 bases each). The CDR3 loop spans 14 amino acids. V lost 0 bases and J 4 bases, leaving 9 bases between the germline ends. Per germline, CDR1 SGHRS and CDR2 YFSETQ. CDR3 region: CASSLGGGSDTQYF. CDR3 coding DNA: TGCGCCAGCAGCTTGGGTGGGGGTTCAGATACGCAGTATTTT.

This clone was seen once. This rearrangement joins TRBV6-1 to TRBJ1-1; TRBD1 matches 7 bases. Unmatched junction bases numbered 8, after V lost 3 bases and J lost 4 bases. CDR1 and CDR2 (germline): MNHNS, SASEGT. The CDR3 extends over 15 amino acids. CDR3 amino acids: CASSDYRGLSTEAFF. The CDR3 DNA reads as TGTGCCAGCAGTGACTACAGGGGTTTGAGCACTGAAGCTTTCTTT.

This chain links TRBV28 with TRBJ2-2, with a possible D match to TRBD1 (5 bases). This CDR3 is 16 amino acids long. Germline loops: CDR1 MDHEN, CDR2 SYDVKM. V was pared by 4 bases and J by 3 bases, with 15 bases between. CDR3 nucleotide sequence: TGTGCCAGCAGTTCCAGGGTATATTCGGACACCGGGGAGCTGTTTTTT. It specifies CASSSRVYSDTGELFF.